This T cell receptor beta chain was sequenced during a study of CD8 T cells in ankylosing spondylitis. Regarding the study as a whole: Both synovial fluid and blood in reactive arthritis had previously been reported to carry some motif variants.

MiXCR was run by TCRdb on the 5' RACE reads, yielding one entry per CDR3 protein. The sample yields some 120,000 distinct CDR3 sequences, around 13% seen once. This clonotype was seen at least ten times. Its target is unknown. The germline V gene has CDR1 MNHEY and CDR2 SVGEGT. There are 13 residues in the CDR3. Unmatched junction bases numbered 7, after V lost 8 bases and J lost 4 bases. Material for sequencing was blood, either unsorted or a sorted T cell fraction (not recorded which). This chain links TRBV6-2 or TRBV6-3 with TRBJ1-1, with 7 positions matching TRBD1. The TCR originated in a female donor with ankylosing spondylitis or in good health (not recorded which). The CDR3 region has the DNA TGTGCCAGCGACCTACAGGGGACCACTGAAGCTTTCTTT. Its protein product is CASDLQGTTEAFF.